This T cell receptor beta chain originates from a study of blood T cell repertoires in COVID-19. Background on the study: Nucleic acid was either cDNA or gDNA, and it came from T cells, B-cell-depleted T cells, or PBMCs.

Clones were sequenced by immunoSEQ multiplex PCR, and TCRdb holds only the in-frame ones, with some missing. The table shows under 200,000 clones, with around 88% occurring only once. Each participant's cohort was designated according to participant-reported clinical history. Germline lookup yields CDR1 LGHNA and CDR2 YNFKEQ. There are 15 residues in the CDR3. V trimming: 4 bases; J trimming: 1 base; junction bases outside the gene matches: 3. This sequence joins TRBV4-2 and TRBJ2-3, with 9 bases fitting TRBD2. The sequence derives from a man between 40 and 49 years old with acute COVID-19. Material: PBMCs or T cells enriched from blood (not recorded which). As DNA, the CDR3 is TGTGCCAGCAGCCCGGGACTAGCAGGCACAGATACGCAGTATTTT. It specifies CASSPGLAGTDTQYF.